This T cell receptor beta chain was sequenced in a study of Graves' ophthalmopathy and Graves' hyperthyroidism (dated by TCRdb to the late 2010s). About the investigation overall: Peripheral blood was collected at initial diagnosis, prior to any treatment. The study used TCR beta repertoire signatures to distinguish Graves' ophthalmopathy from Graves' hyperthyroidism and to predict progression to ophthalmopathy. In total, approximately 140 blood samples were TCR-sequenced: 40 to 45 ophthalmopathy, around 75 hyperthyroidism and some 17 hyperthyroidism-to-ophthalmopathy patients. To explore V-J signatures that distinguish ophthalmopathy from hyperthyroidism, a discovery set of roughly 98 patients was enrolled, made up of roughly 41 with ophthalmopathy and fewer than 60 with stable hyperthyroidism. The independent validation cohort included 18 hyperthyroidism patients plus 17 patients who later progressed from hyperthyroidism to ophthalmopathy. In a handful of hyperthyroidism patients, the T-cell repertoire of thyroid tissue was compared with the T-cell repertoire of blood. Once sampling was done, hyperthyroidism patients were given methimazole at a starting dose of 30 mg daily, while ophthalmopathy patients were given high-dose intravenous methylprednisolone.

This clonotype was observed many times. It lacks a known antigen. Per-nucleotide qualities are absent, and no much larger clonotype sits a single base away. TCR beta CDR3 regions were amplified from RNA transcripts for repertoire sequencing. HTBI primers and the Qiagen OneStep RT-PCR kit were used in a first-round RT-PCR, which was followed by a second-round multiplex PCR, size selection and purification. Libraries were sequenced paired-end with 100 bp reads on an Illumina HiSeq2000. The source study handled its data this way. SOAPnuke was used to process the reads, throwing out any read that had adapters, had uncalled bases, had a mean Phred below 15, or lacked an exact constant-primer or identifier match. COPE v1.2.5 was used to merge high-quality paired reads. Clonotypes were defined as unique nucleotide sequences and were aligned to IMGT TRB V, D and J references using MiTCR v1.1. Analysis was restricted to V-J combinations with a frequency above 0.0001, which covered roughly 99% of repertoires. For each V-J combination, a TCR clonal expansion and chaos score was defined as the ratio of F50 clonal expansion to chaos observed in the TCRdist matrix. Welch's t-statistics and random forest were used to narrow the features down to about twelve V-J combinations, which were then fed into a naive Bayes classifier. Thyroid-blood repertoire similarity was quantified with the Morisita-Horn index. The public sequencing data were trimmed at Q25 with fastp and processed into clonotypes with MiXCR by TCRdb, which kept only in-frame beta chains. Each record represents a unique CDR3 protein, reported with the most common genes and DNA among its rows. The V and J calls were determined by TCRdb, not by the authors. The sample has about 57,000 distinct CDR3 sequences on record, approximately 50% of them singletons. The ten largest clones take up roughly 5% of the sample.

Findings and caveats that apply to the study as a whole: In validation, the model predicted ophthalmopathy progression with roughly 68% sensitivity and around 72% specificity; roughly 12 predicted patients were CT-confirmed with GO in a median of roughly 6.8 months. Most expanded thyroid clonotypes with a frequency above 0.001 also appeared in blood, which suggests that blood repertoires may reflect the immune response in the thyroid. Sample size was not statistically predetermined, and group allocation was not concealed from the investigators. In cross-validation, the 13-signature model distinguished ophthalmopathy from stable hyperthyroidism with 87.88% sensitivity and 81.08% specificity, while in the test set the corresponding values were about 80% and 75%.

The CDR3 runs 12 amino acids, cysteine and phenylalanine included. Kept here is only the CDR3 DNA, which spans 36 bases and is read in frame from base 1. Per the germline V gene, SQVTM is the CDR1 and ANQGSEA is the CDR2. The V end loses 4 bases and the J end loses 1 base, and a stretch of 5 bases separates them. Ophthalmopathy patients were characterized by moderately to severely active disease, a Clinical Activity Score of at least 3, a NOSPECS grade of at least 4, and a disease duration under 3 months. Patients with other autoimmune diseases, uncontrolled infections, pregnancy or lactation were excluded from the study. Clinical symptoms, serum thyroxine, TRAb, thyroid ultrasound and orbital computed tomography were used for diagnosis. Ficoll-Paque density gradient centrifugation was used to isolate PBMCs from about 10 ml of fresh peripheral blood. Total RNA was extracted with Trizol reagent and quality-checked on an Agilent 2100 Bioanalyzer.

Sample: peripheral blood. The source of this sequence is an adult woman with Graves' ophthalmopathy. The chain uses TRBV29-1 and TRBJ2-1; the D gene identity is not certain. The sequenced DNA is TGCAGCGTTGGTGGTTCCTACAATGAGCAGTTCTTC. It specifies CSVGGSYNEQFF.